Shown below are 5 T cell receptor beta chains from a single sample sequenced in a study of early T cells in non-severe SARS-CoV-2 infection. TCRdb reprocessed the 5' RACE reads with MiXCR, giving one entry per CDR3 protein. Here the sample spans approximately 52,000 distinct CDR3 sequences, 7.5% to 9.5% being singletons. Sample: whole blood. Receptors were obtained from an adult who was a healthcare worker with PCR-confirmed SARS-CoV-2 infection or an uninfected control (not recorded which).

The chain joins TRBV18 to TRBJ2-7, with 7 bases identical to TRBD2. The V and J ends lost 3 bases and 2 bases, in that order; junction bases with no gene match: 4. This CDR3 has 14 amino acids. Germline V gene data show CDR1 as KGHSH and CDR2 as LQKENI. CDR3 coding DNA: TGTGCCAGCTCACCGGGCGGGAGCGCCTACGAGCAGTACTTC. Its protein product is CASSPGGSAYEQYF.

The V gene is TRBV28, the J gene TRBJ1-1; D unclear. Germline V gives CDR1 MDHEN, CDR2 SYDVKM. The length of the CDR3 is 13 residues. Trimming left V 6 bases short and J 1 base short, with 9 bases between. The CDR3, as DNA: TGTGCCAGCAGGGAGCAAGGGAACACTGAAGCTTTCTTT. Amino acid sequence: CASREQGNTEAFF.

Here the CDR3 reads CSARPHRREGQETQYF. The DNA of the CDR3 is TGCAGTGCTAGACCGCACCGACGGGAGGGGCAAGAGACCCAGTACTTC. The chain links TRBV20-1 to TRBJ2-5; TRBD2 agrees at 8 bases. The CDR3 spans 16 residues. Germline V gives CDR1 DFQATT, CDR2 SNEGSKA (reference sequence). V lost 2 bases and J lost 2; bases outside the gene matches: 10.

This clonotype was seen more than once but under ten times. The V call is TRBV12-3 or TRBV12-4, the J call TRBJ1-1; 8 nucleotides align to TRBD1. The CDR3 length is 13 residues. Trimming at V came to 6 bases and at J to 4 bases, leaving 4 bases not matched to a gene. The DNA of the CDR3 is TGTGCCAGCAGCCTCGACAGGGGCACTGAAGCTTTCTTT. It yields the protein CASSLDRGTEAFF.

This clonotype was observed a handful of times. The genes are TRBV20-1 and TRBJ2-5; TRBD2 matches at 7 bases. Germline values: CDR1 DFQATT, CDR2 SNEGSKA (reference sequence). Trimming removed 1 base from V and 3 bases from J; junction bases left unmatched: 5. The CDR3 is 14 residues long. For the CDR3, the DNA is TGCAGTGCTAGAGTCAGCGGGACTAAAGAGACCCAGTACTTC. Translating it yields CSARVSGTKETQYF.